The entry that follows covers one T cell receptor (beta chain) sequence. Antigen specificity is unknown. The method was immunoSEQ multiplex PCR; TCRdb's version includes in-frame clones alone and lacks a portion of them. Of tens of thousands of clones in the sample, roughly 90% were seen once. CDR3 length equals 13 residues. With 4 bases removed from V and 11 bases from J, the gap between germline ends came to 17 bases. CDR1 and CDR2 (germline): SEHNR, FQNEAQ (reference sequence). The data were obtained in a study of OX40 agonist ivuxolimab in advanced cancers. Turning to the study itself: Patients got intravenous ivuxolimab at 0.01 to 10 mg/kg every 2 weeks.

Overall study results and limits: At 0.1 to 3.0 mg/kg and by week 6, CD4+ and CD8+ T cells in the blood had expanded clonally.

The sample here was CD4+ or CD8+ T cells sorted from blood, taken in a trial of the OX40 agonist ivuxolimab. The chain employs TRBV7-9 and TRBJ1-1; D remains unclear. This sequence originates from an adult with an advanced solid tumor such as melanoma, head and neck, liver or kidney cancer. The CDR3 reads CASSSPARVRAFF. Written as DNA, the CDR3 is TGTGCCAGCAGCTCCCCGGCCCGGGTTAGGGCTTTCTTT.